These 21 T cell receptor beta chains were all obtained from the same sample, sequenced in a study of shared clonotypes between healthy human individuals. Some clones are missing from TCRdb's copy, which holds only in-frame ones; the method was immunoSEQ multiplex PCR. The data show some 2.1 million clones, approximately 95% seen once. The sequencing input was naive CD4+ T cells sorted from blood. Subset denoted: CD45RA+ positively selected. The receptors were sampled from a man between 18 and 29 years old in good health.

This clone was recorded once. The chain recombines TRBV5-1 with TRBJ2-1; TRBD1 is a possible D gene (8 bases). V shed 6 bases and J shed 9 bases, with 22 bases lying between them. Germline values: CDR1 SGHRS, CDR2 YFSETQ. This CDR3 is built from 15 residues. CDR3 protein: CASNTGGGPLSEQFF. The CDR3 DNA reads TGCGCCAGCAACACAGGGGGAGGGCCCCTTAGTGAGCAGTTCTTC.

The chain has TRBV11-2 and TRBJ1-2; 7 bases match TRBD1. This CDR3 has 14 amino acids. With 1 base clipped from V and 2 bases from J, the junction kept 1 base outside the gene matches. Germline CDR1 and CDR2: SGHAT and FQNNGV. This CDR3 reads CASSLVGGNYGYTF. CDR3 DNA sequence: TGTGCCAGCAGCTTAGTAGGGGGCAACTATGGCTACACCTTC.

Only one count was recorded for this clone. The J gene is TRBJ1-1, the V gene TRBV7-9; D is uncertain. Germline CDR1 SEHNR, CDR2 FQNEAQ (reference sequence). Trimming left V 5 bases short and J 1 base short, with 14 bases between. This CDR3 comprises 15 residues. The CDR3 sequence is CASSPRGGWNTEAFF. The CDR3 DNA sequence: TGTGCCAGCAGCCCTCGAGGAGGATGGAACACTGAAGCTTTCTTT.

The gene calls are TRBV10-1 and TRBJ2-2, with 9 bases fitting TRBD1. The V gene end was trimmed by 0 bases and the J gene end by 15 bases; junction bases not matched to a gene: 5. This CDR3 is 13 amino acids long. Germline CDR1 reads WNHNN; CDR2 reads SYGVQD (reference sequence). The CDR3 loop is CASSESGTGLMFF. For the CDR3, the DNA is TGCGCCAGCAGTGAGTCTGGGACAGGGTTGATGTTTTTT.

On this clone itself: Possible read error: a much larger clone is one base away. V gene TRBV30 combines with J gene TRBJ1-3; D unresolved. Germline V gene sequence: CDR1 GTSNPN, CDR2 SVGIG (reference sequence). The CDR3 spans 15 residues. V lost 3 bases and J 8 bases, leaving 20 bases between the germline ends. CDR3 in amino acids: CAWSVYLLDADTIYF. The CDR3 nucleotides are TGTGCCTGGAGCGTTTATCTTTTGGACGCGGACACCATATATTTT.

The chain recombines TRBV5-1 with TRBJ1-3, with TRBD1 matching 8 bases. The junction had 6 bases not matched to a gene; V was cut back by 4 bases and J by 0 bases. The CDR3 sequence is 16 residues long. Germline CDR1 SGHRS, CDR2 YFSETQ. CDR3 sequence (DNA): TGCGCCAGCAGCCCGGGGGACAGGAGCTCTGGAAACACCATATATTTT. The encoded protein is CASSPGDRSSGNTIYF.

This sequence joins TRBV18 and TRBJ1-1, with D possibly TRBD1 on 6 matching bases. Germline V CDR1 and CDR2: KGHSH, LQKENI. The V end lost 4 bases, the J end lost 2 bases, and 14 bases lay between the germline ends. The CDR3 is 15 residues long. The CDR3 loop reads CASSLASGVNTEAFF. As DNA, the CDR3 is TGTGCCAGCTCACTCGCATCAGGGGTTAACACTGAAGCTTTCTTT.

The chain is built from TRBV9 and TRBJ1-6; a possible D gene is TRBD1 (5 bases). The ends were cut back, 10 bases at V and 10 bases at J, with 24 bases in the middle. The CDR3 sequence is 15 residues long. Germline V gene sequence: CDR1 SGDLS, CDR2 YYNGEE. The CDR3 DNA reads as TGTGCCTCGGAGAAGGGAGACAGTTCAGGCTCACCCCTCCACTTT. Translating it yields CASEKGDSSGSPLHF.

This clone was observed once. The sample carries other DNA sequences with the same CDR3. V usage is TRBV28 and J usage is TRBJ1-1; 9 bases match TRBD1. This CDR3 is built from 15 residues. V shed 2 bases, J shed 0 bases, and the junction held 1 base outside the gene matches. Germline loops: CDR1 MDHEN, CDR2 SYDVKM. For the CDR3, the DNA is TGTGCCAGCAGTTTAAACAGGGGGCTGAACACTGAAGCTTTCTTT. It specifies CASSLNRGLNTEAFF.

This clone has a handful of counts. V is TRBV5-1 and J is TRBJ1-6, with a possible D match to TRBD1 (5 bases). Trimming took off 1 base at V and 7 bases at J, with 12 bases between the two ends. The CDR3 spans 15 residues. The germline CDR1 and CDR2 sequences are SGHRS and YFSETQ. CDR3 coding DNA: TGCGCCAGCAGCTTGAGTCCCCCAGGGAATTCACCCCTCCACTTT. Translating it yields CASSLSPPGNSPLHF.

The rearrangement links TRBV19 to TRBJ1-1, with D possibly TRBD1 on 5 matching bases. CDR3 size: 13 residues. Germline V CDR1 and CDR2: LNHDA, SQIVND (reference sequence). V was trimmed by 8 bases and J by 2 bases, leaving 12 bases between them. This CDR3 reads CASSQGVNTEAFF. In DNA form, the CDR3 reads TGTGCCAGTTCTCAGGGAGTTAACACTGAAGCTTTCTTT.

The chain links TRBV5-6 to TRBJ1-1, with D possibly TRBD1 on 5 matching bases. This CDR3 contains 14 residues. Germline V gene data show CDR1 as SGHDT and CDR2 as YYEEEE. V was trimmed by 2 bases and J by 1 base, leaving 9 bases between them. The CDR3 coding sequence is TGTGCCAGCAGCTTCATGACAGAGAACACTGAAGCTTTCTTT. Translating gives CASSFMTENTEAFF.

The gene calls are TRBV7-9 and TRBJ2-5; a weak D match, TRBD1 (5 bases). Trimming cost V 2 bases and J 4 bases, with 8 bases left between them. Germline assignment: CDR1 SEHNR and CDR2 FQNEAQ (reference sequence). CDR3 length: 13 amino acids. The CDR3 here is CASSLLGAETQYF. The CDR3, as DNA: TGTGCCAGCAGCTTATTAGGGGCAGAGACCCAGTACTTC.

With regard to this clone: This specimen includes other DNA sequences encoding the same CDR3. The chain recombines TRBV7-2 with TRBJ2-4; TRBD1 might be the D (6 bases). V was trimmed by 3 bases and J by 0 bases, leaving 12 bases between them. This CDR3 has 16 residues. Germline V lookup: CDR1 SGHTA, CDR2 FQGNSA. CDR3 residues: CASSLRGSVAKNIQYF. The CDR3 DNA reads TGTGCCAGCAGCTTGAGGGGGTCTGTAGCCAAAAACATTCAGTACTTC.

The rearrangement joins TRBV7-2 to TRBJ1-1; 9 bases agree with TRBD1. V lost 5 bases and J lost 0; bases outside the gene matches: 10. CDR1 is SGHTA and CDR2 is FQGNSA in the germline V gene. The CDR3 runs to 17 residues. CDR3 protein: CASSTTGGLPMNTEAFF. The CDR3 DNA reads as TGTGCCAGCAGCACAACAGGGGGCCTTCCAATGAACACTGAAGCTTTCTTT. Looking up the rest from reference TRBV7-2 and TRBJ1-1 gives the full variable domain: GAGVSQSPSNKVTEKGKDVELRCDPISGHTALYWYRQSLGQGLEFLIYFQGNSAPDKSGLPSDRFSAERTGGSVSTLTIQRTQQEDSAVYLCASSTTGGLPMNTEAFFGQGTRLTVV.

The CDR3 nucleotides are TGTGCCAGCAGTTTATGGAGGGGTGCTGAAGCTTTCTTT. It codes for CASSLWRGAEAFF. The chain couples TRBV27 to TRBJ1-1; possible D gene TRBD1, 5 bases. The germline CDR1 and CDR2 sequences are MNHEY and SMNVEV (reference sequence). Trimming left V 1 base short and J 6 bases short, with 9 bases between. The length of the CDR3 is 13 residues.

The chain carries TRBV11-2 and TRBJ2-1; 10 nucleotides line up with TRBD2. The CDR3 sequence is 16 residues long. The germline gives CDR1 SGHAT, CDR2 FQNNGV. V lost 0 bases and J lost 13; bases outside the gene matches: 12. CDR3 nucleotides: TGTGCCAGCAGCTTAGAAGGTACGACTAGCGGGTCAGCTCAGTTCTTC. Translation gives CASSLEGTTSGSAQFF.

The V call is TRBV6-5, the J call TRBJ2-7; 12 bases fit TRBD2. The trim removed 5 bases at V and 2 bases at J, leaving 4 bases unmatched. The length of the CDR3 is 15 residues. Per the germline V gene, CDR1 is MNHEY and CDR2 is SVGAGI. CDR3 protein: CASSQGLAGPYEQYF. Here the CDR3 DNA reads TGTGCCAGCAGTCAGGGACTAGCGGGCCCCTACGAGCAGTACTTC.

The V and J genes are TRBV7-2 and TRBJ2-1; 16 nucleotides match TRBD2. V was clipped by 1 base and J by 6 bases; unmatched bases: 9. The CDR3 loop spans 19 amino acids. Germline assignment: CDR1 SGHTA and CDR2 FQGNSA. This CDR3 reads CASSLGGTSGRARINEQFF. The CDR3 DNA reads TGTGCCAGCAGCTTAGGGGGGACTAGCGGGAGGGCTCGGATCAATGAGCAGTTCTTC. The whole variable domain, filled in from reference TRBV7-2 and TRBJ2-1, reads GAGVSQSPSNKVTEKGKDVELRCDPISGHTALYWYRQSLGQGLEFLIYFQGNSAPDKSGLPSDRFSAERTGGSVSTLTIQRTQQEDSAVYLCASSLGGTSGRARINEQFFGPGTRLTVL.

The chain employs TRBV10-3 and TRBJ1-2; D is possibly TRBD1 (6 bases). Trimming pared 10 bases from V and 2 bases from J, leaving 14 bases between. This CDR3 region has 13 residues. CDR1 is ENHRY and CDR2 is SYGVKD in the germline V gene. The CDR3 here is CATNLDRNYGYTF. The CDR3 DNA sequence: TGTGCCACCAATCTGGACAGAAACTATGGCTACACCTTC.

The chain has TRBV19 and TRBJ1-1; D is unclear. Germline V gene data show CDR1 as LNHDA and CDR2 as SQIVND (reference sequence). V lost 5 bases, J lost 7 bases, and 5 bases lay in between. This CDR3 is 10 amino acids long. CDR3 DNA sequence: TGTGCCAGTAGTGCTGTTGAAGCTTTCTTT. Protein product: CASSAVEAFF.